This T cell receptor beta chain was recorded in a study of blood T cell repertoires in COVID-19. In the study overall: Collection of acute and convalescent COVID-19 samples took place in the United States, Italy and Spain.

CDR3 length equals 15 residues. V lost 3 bases to trimming and J lost 2 bases; unmatched junction nucleotides: 7. Germline V CDR1 and CDR2: SGHRS, YFSETQ. Original processing notes: Researchers report that nucleated cell counts were estimated from reference gene primer amplification. Here immunoSEQ multiplex PCR was the method, and the copy in TCRdb shows in-frame clones only, minus some. D and trimming come from the DNA, and the V and J calls and clone size come from that table. Found here are 100,000 or so clones, more than 85% of them singletons; the top ten hold approximately 2.3%. J is TRBJ2-5 and V is TRBV5-1; 7 bases map to TRBD1. This TCR derives from a human donor with active COVID-19. The donor label of this sample is uncertain. Specimen: peripheral blood. CDR3 in amino acids: CASSYPGTEQETQYF. In DNA, the CDR3 is TGCGCCAGCAGCTACCCCGGGACAGAGCAAGAGACCCAGTACTTC.